Presented here are 23 T cell receptor beta chains from one specimen sequenced in a study of T cells in Graves' hyperthyroidism and ophthalmopathy. RNA transcripts provided the source from which TCR beta CDR3 regions were amplified. TCR CDR3 underwent first-round RT-PCR with the HTBI primer set. Using its own MiXCR run on the multiplex PCR reads, TCRdb lists one record per CDR3 protein. The sample shows a few hundred thousand distinct CDR3 sequences, about 18% of them seen only once. The sample consisted of blood. These receptors originate from a man between 18 and 29 years old with Graves' ophthalmopathy.

This clonotype was detected many times. The chain joins TRBV20-1 to TRBJ1-1; maybe TRBD1 (6 bases). The CDR3 totals 15 residues. The V end was cut by 0 bases, the J end by 5 bases, with 16 bases between. Germline V gives CDR1 DFQATT, CDR2 SNEGSKA (reference sequence). The CDR3 here is CSARDLGARGTEAFF. CDR3 DNA sequence: TGCAGTGCTAGAGATTTGGGGGCGCGTGGGACTGAAGCTTTCTTT.

This clonotype came up many times. The chain employs TRBV12-3 or TRBV12-4 and TRBJ1-2, with no clear D. CDR3 size: 11 residues. Trimming took 10 bases from V and 4 from J, leaving 10 bases between them. CDR3 in DNA: TGTGCCACCTCGGGAGGCTATGGCTACACCTTC. Translated, it gives CATSGGYGYTF.

This clonotype has a count of ten or more. The chain combines TRBV6-2 or TRBV6-3 with TRBJ1-6; weak D call: TRBD1 (5 bases). The V gene's germline CDR1 is MNHEY and CDR2 SVGEGT. This CDR3 is built from 12 residues. V dropped 2 bases and J dropped 12 bases, with 8 bases sitting between them. CDR3 in DNA: TGTGCCAGCAGTTACGACGGACAACCCCTCCACTTT. Its protein is CASSYDGQPLHF.

This clonotype was seen many times. The chain links TRBV20-1 to TRBJ2-3, with D possibly being TRBD2 (7 bases). The CDR3 is 15 amino acids. Germline lookup yields CDR1 DFQATT and CDR2 SNEGSKA (reference sequence). V lost 3 bases and J lost 4, with 17 bases in between. In DNA form, the CDR3 reads TGCAGTGCTAGCCTCCTAGGGGGGGGATCAGATACGCAGTATTTT. Amino acids: CSASLLGGGSDTQYF.

In its sample, this clonotype was seen many times. The chain joins TRBV7-9 to TRBJ1-1; D is unclear. The CDR3 has 12 amino acids. Germline V gene lookup returns CDR1 SEHNR and CDR2 FQNEAQ (reference sequence). The ends were cut back, 3 bases at V and 4 bases at J, with 6 bases in the middle. CDR3 nucleotide sequence: TGTGCCAGCAGCTTGGAGATCACTGAAGCTTTCTTT. This translates into CASSLEITEAFF.

The chain couples TRBV12-3 or TRBV12-4 to TRBJ2-7; D is unresolved. The CDR3 extends over 11 amino acids. The V end was cut by 5 bases, the J end by 7 bases, with 9 bases between. The chain's CDR3 is CASSPRWEQYF. In nucleotides, the CDR3 is TGTGCCAGCAGTCCCCGCTGGGAGCAGTACTTC.

This clonotype was recorded a few times. The chain employs TRBV2 and TRBJ2-7; D unresolved. This CDR3 region has 14 residues. Trimming stripped 8 bases from V and 2 bases from J, with 16 bases between. Germline V gene sequence: CDR1 SNHLY, CDR2 FYNNEI. The CDR3, as DNA: TGTGCCAGCTCCGATCCGGTGATAACCTACGAGCAGTACTTC. Amino acid sequence: CASSDPVITYEQYF.

The sample holds many counts of this clonotype. This rearrangement joins TRBV11-2 to TRBJ2-2; tentative D call: TRBD1 (6 bases). The CDR3 loop spans 13 amino acids. The germline V and J ends were trimmed by 5 bases and 6 bases, with 10 bases remaining between them. Germline V lookup: CDR1 SGHAT, CDR2 FQNNGV. CDR3 sequence (DNA): TGTGCCAGCAGCAAAACAGGGCCCGGGGAGCTGTTTTTT. Translated: CASSKTGPGELFF.

The rearrangement joins TRBV7-9 to TRBJ2-7, with 16 positions matching TRBD2. Trimming cost V 5 bases and J 2 bases; bases outside gene matches: 9. The germline gives CDR1 SEHNR, CDR2 FQNEAQ (reference sequence). The CDR3 runs 18 residues. The CDR3 DNA reads TGTGCCAGCAGCGAAACCGGGACTAGCGGGGGGGGAACCTACGAGCAGTACTTC. Protein: CASSETGTSGGGTYEQYF. Complete variable domain (other parts from reference TRBV7-9 and TRBJ2-7): DTGVSQNPRHKITKRGQNVTFRCDPISEHNRLYWYRQTLGQGPEFLTYFQNEAQLEKSRLLSDRFSAERPKGSFSTLEIQRTEQGDSAMYLCASSETGTSGGGTYEQYFGPGTRLTVT.

On this clonotype itself: At one end the junction does not follow the germline gene, possibly because of a read error. The V call is TRBV20-1, the J call TRBJ2-2; possibly TRBD1 or TRBD2 for D (7 bases each). Germline V gene sequence: CDR1 DFQATT, CDR2 SNEGSKA (reference sequence). The length of the CDR3 is 14 residues. The chain's CDR3 is CSARSGGDTGELLF. The CDR3 nucleotides read TGCAGTGCTAGATCAGGGGGGGACACCGGGGAGCTGCTTTTT.

The table lists this clonotype with many counts. V and J are TRBV2 and TRBJ1-6, with TRBD1 matching over 8 bases. In germline, CDR1 is SNHLY, CDR2 FYNNEI. This CDR3 comprises 14 residues. The junction had 10 bases not matched to a gene; V was cut back by 8 bases and J by 10 bases. The CDR3 sequence: CASGQGVRPSPLHF. CDR3 DNA sequence: TGTGCCAGCGGACAGGGTGTCAGGCCGTCACCCCTCCACTTT.

This clonotype was picked up many times. The genes are TRBV18 and TRBJ2-3; D call uncertain. The CDR3 extends over 14 amino acids. Trimming took off 3 bases at V and 6 bases at J, with 13 bases between the two ends. Looked up from germline, CDR1 is KGHSH and CDR2 is LQKENI. CDR3 DNA: TGTGCCAGCTCACCCCGCCGTGACCCCGATACGCAGTATTTT. This gives the protein CASSPRRDPDTQYF.

The rearrangement links TRBV4-1 to TRBJ2-3; no clear D gene. The CDR3 is 15 residues long. V lost 4 bases to trimming and J lost 0 bases, with 11 bases between them. Germline values: CDR1 MGHRA, CDR2 YSYEKL. The CDR3 bases are TGCGCCAGCAGCCTCCTGGGGATTAGCACAGATACGCAGTATTTT. Amino acids: CASSLLGISTDTQYF.

The rearrangement links TRBV7-9 to TRBJ2-3; 7 bases line up with TRBD1. The CDR3 has 16 residues. Trimming cost V 4 bases and J 8 bases; bases outside gene matches: 15. Germline V CDR1 and CDR2: SEHNR, FQNEAQ (reference sequence). The CDR3: CASSSDRAGGGGTQYF. CDR3 coding DNA: TGTGCCAGCAGCTCAGACAGGGCTGGTGGAGGCGGTACGCAGTATTTT.

At least ten counts were recorded for this clonotype. The rearrangement joins TRBV20-1 to TRBJ2-7, with a tentative D call TRBD2 (6 bases). Trimming removed 3 bases from V and 7 bases from J, with 13 bases in between. Germline values: CDR1 DFQATT, CDR2 SNEGSKA (reference sequence). CDR3 length: 12 residues. Here the CDR3 DNA reads TGCAGTGCTAGGCGGGGCCCATTGGAGCAGTACTTC. It encodes CSARRGPLEQYF.

In this sample, this clonotype turned up many times. The V and J genes are TRBV20-1 and TRBJ2-5, with D possibly being TRBD1 or TRBD2 (6 bases each). Germline values: CDR1 DFQATT, CDR2 SNEGSKA (reference sequence). V was cut by 7 bases and J by 5 bases, with 23 bases left in between. The CDR3 covers 15 residues. CDR3 nucleotide sequence: TGCAGTGTGACTCCACACCCGGGGGCGCAGGAGACCCAGTACTTC. This encodes CSVTPHPGAQETQYF.

The rearrangement uses TRBV29-1 and TRBJ2-1; 8 positions agree with TRBD1. V gave up 1 base and J gave up 6 bases; unmatched junction bases: 5. The CDR3 runs to 14 residues. Looked up from germline, CDR1 is SQVTM and CDR2 is ANQGSEA. This CDR3 is CSVEGTGKTNEQFF. CDR3 bases: TGCAGCGTTGAAGGGACAGGGAAAACCAATGAGCAGTTCTTC.

This clonotype came up many times. The rearrangement joins TRBV12-3 or TRBV12-4 to TRBJ2-2; D might be TRBD1 or TRBD2, each matching 5 bases. V was cut by 5 bases and J by 5 bases, with 15 bases left in between. This CDR3 is built from 15 residues. CDR3 amino acids: CASSNLGARTGELFF. DNA of the CDR3: TGTGCCAGCAGTAACCTCGGGGCGAGGACCGGGGAGCTGTTTTTT.

In this sample, this clonotype turned up once. The V gene is TRBV19, the J gene TRBJ1-1; a possible D gene is TRBD1 (5 bases). The germline V gene has CDR1 LNHDA and CDR2 SQIVND (reference sequence). The CDR3 sequence is 14 residues long. Trimming took off 8 bases at V and 4 bases at J, with 17 bases between the two ends. CDR3 in DNA: TGTGCCAGTTTCCCGGAGGGGCATGCCACTGAAGCTTTCTTT. Translation gives CASFPEGHATEAFF. The full variable domain, with the rest looked up from reference TRBV19 and TRBJ1-1, is DGGITQSPKYLFRKEGQNVTLSCEQNLNHDAMYWYRQDPGQGLRLIYYSQIVNDFQKGDIAEGYSVSREKKESFPLTVTSAQKNPTAFYLCASFPEGHATEAFFGQGTRLTVV.

The gene calls are TRBV19 and TRBJ1-2; D is uncertain. Trimming left V 9 bases short and J 4 bases short, with 12 bases between. Germline loops: CDR1 LNHDA, CDR2 SQIVND (reference sequence). This CDR3 spans 12 amino acids. The CDR3 sequence: CASLTPSYGYTF. In DNA form, the CDR3 reads TGTGCCAGCCTTACTCCTTCCTATGGCTACACCTTC.

Concerning this clonotype itself: A much larger clone is a single base away; this may be a read error. The V call is TRBV20-1, the J call TRBJ2-7; D call uncertain. V dropped 6 bases and J dropped 4 bases, with 16 bases sitting between them. Germline V gene lookup returns CDR1 DFQATT and CDR2 SNEGSKA (reference sequence). The CDR3 runs 13 residues. CDR3: CSAETGRLYEQYF. CDR3 in DNA: TGCAGTGCAGAGACGGGCAGGCTGTACGAGCAGTACTTC.

The CDR3: CASSPRGDFEAFF. The CDR3 bases are TGTGCCAGTAGTCCCCGGGGGGACTTTGAAGCTTTCTTT. The chain combines TRBV19 with TRBJ1-1, with D possibly TRBD1 on 5 matching bases. In germline, CDR1 is LNHDA, CDR2 SQIVND (reference sequence). V dropped 5 bases and J dropped 7 bases, with 14 bases sitting between them. The CDR3 consists of 13 residues.

V usage is TRBV4-1 and J usage is TRBJ1-5; 7 bases map to TRBD1. Per germline, CDR1 MGHRA and CDR2 YSYEKL. CDR3 length: 16 residues. The ends lost 4 bases at V and 2 bases at J; junction bases unmatched: 8. CDR3 DNA sequence: TGCGCCAGCAGCCTTGGAGGGCAGGGGGGCAATCAGCCCCAGCATTTT. Translating gives CASSLGGQGGNQPQHF.